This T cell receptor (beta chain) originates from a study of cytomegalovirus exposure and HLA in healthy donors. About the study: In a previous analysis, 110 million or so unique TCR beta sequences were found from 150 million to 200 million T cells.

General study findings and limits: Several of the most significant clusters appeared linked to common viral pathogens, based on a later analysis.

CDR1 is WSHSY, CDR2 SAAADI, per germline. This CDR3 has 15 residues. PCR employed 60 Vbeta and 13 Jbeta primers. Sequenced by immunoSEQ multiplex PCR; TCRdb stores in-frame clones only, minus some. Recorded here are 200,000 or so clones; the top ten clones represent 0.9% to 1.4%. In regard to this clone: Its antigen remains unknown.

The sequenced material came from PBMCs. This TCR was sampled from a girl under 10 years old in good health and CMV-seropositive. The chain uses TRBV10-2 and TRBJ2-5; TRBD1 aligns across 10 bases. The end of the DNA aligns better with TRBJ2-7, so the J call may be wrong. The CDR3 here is CASSGRTGGWGEQYF. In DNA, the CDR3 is TGCGCCAGCAGTGGGCGGACAGGGGGTTGGGGCGAGCAGTACTTC.